These T cell receptor beta chains were read from a single sample in a study of shared clonotypes between healthy human individuals. Assay: immunoSEQ multiplex PCR; the TCRdb copy retains only in-frame clones and omits some. Here the sample spans around 2,000,000 clones, just under 95% being singletons. Input material: naive CD8+ T cells sorted from blood. These receptor sequences come from a man younger than 35 in good health. Both conserved end residues are part of each CDR3. Each record gives: CDR3 length, V gene, clone size, D gene, J gene, CDR3 DNA, CDR3 protein. A D gene is named only where the DNA matches it firmly. Rows give clone size only sometimes, using once, few, many, or a class for an expanded clone.

>17|TRBV7-8|NA|NA|TRBJ1-5
TGTGCCAGCAGCAGAGAGGGTAGGTGGGCAGCTAATCAGCCCCAGCATTTT
CASSREGRWAANQPQHF
>13|TRBV9|once|TRBD1|TRBJ1-2
TGTGCCAGCAGCGATGACAGGGACTATGGCTACACCTTC
CASSDDRDYGYTF
>14|TRBV29-1|NA|TRBD1|TRBJ2-5
TGCAGCGTCGCGGACAGGGCGTACCAAGAGACCCAGTACTTC
CSVADRAYQETQYF
>12|TRBV5-6|NA|NA|TRBJ2-2
TGTGCCAGCAGCTTCGACCGGGGGGAGCTGTTTTTT
CASSFDRGELFF
>14|TRBV11-2|NA|TRBD1|TRBJ1-1
TGTGCCAGCAGCTTCCTAGGGGGCGGCACTGAAGCTTTCTTT
CASSFLGGGTEAFF
>13|TRBV19|NA|TRBD2|TRBJ2-7
TGTGCCAGTAGTACGGGACTAGCAAGCGAGCAGTACTTC
CASSTGLASEQYF
>13|TRBV6-5|NA|NA|TRBJ2-7
TGTGCCAGCAGTTACAATGAAGGGTACGAGCAGTACTTC
CASSYNEGYEQYF
>14|TRBV5-4|NA|TRBD1|TRBJ1-2
TGTGCCACCCCCGGAGGGAACAGGGGCGAAGGCTACACCTTC
CATPGGNRGEGYTF
>17|TRBV6-1|NA|NA|TRBJ2-3
TGTGCCAGCAGTGAATGGGCCTCCGGGACCAGCACAGATACGCAGTATTTT
CASSEWASGTSTDTQYF
>14|TRBV13|NA|NA|TRBJ1-2
TGTGCCAGCAGCTTAGGTTTAGGGGCGTCTGGCTACACCTTC
CASSLGLGASGYTF